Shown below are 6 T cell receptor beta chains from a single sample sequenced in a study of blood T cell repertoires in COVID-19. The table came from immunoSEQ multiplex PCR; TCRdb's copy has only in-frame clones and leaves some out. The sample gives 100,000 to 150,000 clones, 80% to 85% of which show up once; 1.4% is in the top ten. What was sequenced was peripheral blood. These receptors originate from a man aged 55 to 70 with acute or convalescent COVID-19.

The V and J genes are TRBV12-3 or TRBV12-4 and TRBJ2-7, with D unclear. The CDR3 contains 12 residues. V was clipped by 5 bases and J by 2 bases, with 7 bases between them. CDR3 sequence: CASSVYAYEQYF. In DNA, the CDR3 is TGTGCCAGCAGTGTCTACGCCTACGAGCAGTACTTC.

Here the CDR3 DNA reads TGTGCCAGCAGCTTACTACGTAGCTCCTACAATGAGCAGTTCTTC. Translation: CASSLLRSSYNEQFF. The V gene is TRBV7-3, the J gene TRBJ2-1, with D unclear. Trimming took off 2 bases at V and 0 bases at J, with 8 bases between the two ends. Germline values: CDR1 SGHTA, CDR2 FQGTGA. The CDR3 contains 15 residues.

In nucleotides, the CDR3 is TGTGCCAGCTCTGTAGCGGGAGGGGGGGCAGATACGCAGTATTTT. Its translation: CASSVAGGGADTQYF. The chain recombines TRBV10-3 with TRBJ2-3; 11 bases fit TRBD2. The V and J ends lost 10 bases and 4 bases, in that order; junction bases with no gene match: 10. CDR3 length equals 15 residues. Germline V lookup: CDR1 ENHRY, CDR2 SYGVKD.

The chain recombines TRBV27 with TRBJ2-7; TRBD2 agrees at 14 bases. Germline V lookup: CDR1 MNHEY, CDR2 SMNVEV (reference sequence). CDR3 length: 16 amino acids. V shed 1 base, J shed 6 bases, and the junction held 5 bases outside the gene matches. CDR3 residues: CASSLLGTSGSREQYF. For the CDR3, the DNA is TGTGCCAGCAGTTTATTAGGGACTAGCGGGAGTCGCGAGCAGTACTTC.

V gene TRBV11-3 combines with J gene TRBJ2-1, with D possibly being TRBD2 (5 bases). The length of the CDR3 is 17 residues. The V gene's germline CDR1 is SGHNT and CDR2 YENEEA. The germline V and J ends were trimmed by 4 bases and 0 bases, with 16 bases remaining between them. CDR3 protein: CASSSTGVGGSYNEQFF. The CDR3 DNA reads TGTGCCAGCAGCTCAACTGGAGTAGGAGGCTCCTACAATGAGCAGTTCTTC.

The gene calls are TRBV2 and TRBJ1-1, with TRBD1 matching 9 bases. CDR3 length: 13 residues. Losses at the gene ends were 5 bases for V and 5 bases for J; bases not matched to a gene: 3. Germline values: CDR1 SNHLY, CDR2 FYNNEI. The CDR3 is CASSPDRGTEAFF. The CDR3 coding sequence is TGTGCCAGCAGTCCGGACAGGGGAACTGAAGCTTTCTTT.